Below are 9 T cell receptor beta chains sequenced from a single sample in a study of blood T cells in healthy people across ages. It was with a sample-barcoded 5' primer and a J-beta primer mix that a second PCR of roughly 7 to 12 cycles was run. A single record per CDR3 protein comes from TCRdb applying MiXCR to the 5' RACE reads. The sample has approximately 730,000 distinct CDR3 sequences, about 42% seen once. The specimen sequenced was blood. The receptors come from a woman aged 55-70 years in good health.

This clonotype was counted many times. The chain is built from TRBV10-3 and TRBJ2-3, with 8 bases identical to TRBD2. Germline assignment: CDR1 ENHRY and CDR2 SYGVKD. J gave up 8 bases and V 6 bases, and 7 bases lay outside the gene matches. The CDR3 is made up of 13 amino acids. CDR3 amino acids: CAIRGTSVVTQYF. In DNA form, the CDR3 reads TGTGCCATCAGGGGGACTAGTGTAGTTACGCAGTATTTT.

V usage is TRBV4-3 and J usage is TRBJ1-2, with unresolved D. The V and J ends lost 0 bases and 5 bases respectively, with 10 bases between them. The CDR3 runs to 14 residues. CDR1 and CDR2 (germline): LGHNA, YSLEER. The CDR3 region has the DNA TGCGCCAGCAGCCAAGAGGGCGCTACTTATGGCTACACCTTC. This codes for CASSQEGATYGYTF.

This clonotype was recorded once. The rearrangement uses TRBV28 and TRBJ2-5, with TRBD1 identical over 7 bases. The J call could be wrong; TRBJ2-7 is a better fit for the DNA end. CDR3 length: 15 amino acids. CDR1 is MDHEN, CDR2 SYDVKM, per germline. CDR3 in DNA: TGTGCCAGCAGTTCCCCCACAGGGGCAATTTACGAGCAGTACTTC. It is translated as CASSSPTGAIYEQYF.

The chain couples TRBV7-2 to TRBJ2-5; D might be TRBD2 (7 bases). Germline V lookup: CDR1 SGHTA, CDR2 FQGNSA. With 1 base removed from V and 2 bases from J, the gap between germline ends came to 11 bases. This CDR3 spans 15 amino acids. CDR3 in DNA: TGTGCCAGCAGCTTAGGCAGGGGACTACAAGAGACCCAGTACTTC. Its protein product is CASSLGRGLQETQYF.

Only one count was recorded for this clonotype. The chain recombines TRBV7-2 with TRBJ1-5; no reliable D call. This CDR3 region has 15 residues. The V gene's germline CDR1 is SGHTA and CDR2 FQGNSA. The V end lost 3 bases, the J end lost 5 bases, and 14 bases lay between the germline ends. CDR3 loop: CASSLALRVDQPQHF. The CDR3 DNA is TGTGCCAGCAGCTTGGCCCTACGGGTTGATCAGCCCCAGCATTTT.

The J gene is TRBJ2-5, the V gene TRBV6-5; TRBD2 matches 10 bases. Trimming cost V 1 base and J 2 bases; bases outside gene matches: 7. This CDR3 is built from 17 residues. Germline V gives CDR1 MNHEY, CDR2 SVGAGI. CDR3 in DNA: TGTGCCAGCAGTTACTTACCTAGCGGGGGCCTGCAAGAGACCCAGTACTTC. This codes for CASSYLPSGGLQETQYF.

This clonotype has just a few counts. For the CDR3, the DNA is TGTGCCAGCAGCTCCGGTCCGGGGTGGGAGACCCAGTACTTC. Protein product: CASSSGPGWETQYF. The chain employs TRBV6-5 and TRBJ2-5, with D tentatively TRBD2 (5 bases). CDR3 length: 14 amino acids. V was trimmed by 6 bases and J by 5 bases, leaving 16 bases between them. Germline values: CDR1 MNHEY, CDR2 SVGAGI.

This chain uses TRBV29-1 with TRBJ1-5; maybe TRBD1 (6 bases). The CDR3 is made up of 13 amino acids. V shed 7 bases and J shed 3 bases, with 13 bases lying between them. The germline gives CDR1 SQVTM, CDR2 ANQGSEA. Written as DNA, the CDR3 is TGCAGCGCCCGGGACAACTTCAATCAGCCCCAGCATTTT. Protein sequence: CSARDNFNQPQHF.

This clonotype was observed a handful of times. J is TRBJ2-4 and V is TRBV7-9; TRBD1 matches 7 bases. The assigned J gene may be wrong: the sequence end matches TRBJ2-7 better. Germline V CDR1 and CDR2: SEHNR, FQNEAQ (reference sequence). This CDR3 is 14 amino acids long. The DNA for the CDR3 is TGTGCCAGCGGCACAGGGGACCCCCTTCCCGAGCAGTACTTC. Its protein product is CASGTGDPLPEQYF.